This T cell receptor beta chain was sequenced during a study of CD8+ T cells in alopecia areata. Turning to the study itself: Recipient mice, approximately 7-10-week-old female C3H/HeJ animals, received skin from roughly 6-12-month-old C3H/HeJ graft donors with spontaneous alopecia.

The germline CDR1 and CDR2 sequences are SGHSA and FRNQAP. This CDR3 is built from 17 residues. Unmatched junction bases numbered 8, after V lost 3 bases and J lost 0 bases. As for this clone: Gene names and germline match the mouse. Coverage ceases 4 residues before the CDR3 finishes, and the germline J gene fills in the end.

Extraction and reverse transcription of RNA yielded cDNA as the sequencing template. The data were produced by immunoSEQ multiplex PCR, yet TCRdb's version contains in-frame clones alone and is incomplete. Captured here are more than 250,000 clones, none seen once; the top ten comprise roughly 1.2%. The sorting of pooled cutaneous lymph node cells relied on CD4, CD8alpha, NKG2D, NKG2ACE and other markers. Specimen: CD4+ T cells sorted from a lymph node. The TCR comes from a C3H/HeJ mouse with alopecia areata. The mice in this strain carry MHC haplotype H2-k. V gene TRBV16 combines with J gene TRBJ2-5; TRBD2 matches 8 bases. CDR3 sequence: CASSLSTGLGNQDTQYF. The sequenced CDR3 bases are TGTGCAAGCAGCTTGTCGACAGGACTGGGTAACCAAGAC.